A selection of T cell receptor beta chains follows, all from one sample in a study of T-cell reconstitution after alpha-beta-depleted transplantation in children. In TCRdb, the PCR reads were re-called with MiXCR into one record per CDR3 protein. The data show about 870,000 distinct CDR3 sequences, roughly 15% seen once. Source: PBMCs, mostly from graft donor cells, taken 360 days after TCRalphabeta/CD19-depleted stem cell transplant. Receptors were obtained from a male patient younger than 18 who had a stem cell transplant for acute lymphoblastic leukemia, so the T cells may come from the graft donor. CDR3s include the opening cysteine and the closing phenylalanine or tryptophan. D genes are given only for firm matches. Some rows mark clone size as missing; the rest say once, few, many or name a class of expanded clone.

D gene | J gene | clone size | V gene | CDR3 DNA | CDR3 protein
TRBD2 | TRBJ2-3 | - | TRBV5-1 | TGCGCCAGCAGCTTAGGTCTAGCGGGATTCCTCACAGATACGCAGTATTTT | CASSLGLAGFLTDTQYF
- | TRBJ2-1 | few | TRBV5-6 | TGTGCCAGCAGCTTGGTCCTTGATTCGGGGGCCTGGGACAATGAGCAGTTCTTC | CASSLVLDSGAWDNEQFF
- | TRBJ1-2 | few | TRBV27 | TGTGCCAGCAGTTTATCGTCCAGGGTGGGAGGCTACACCTTC | CASSLSSRVGGYTF
- | TRBJ1-2 | once | TRBV2 | TGTGCCAGCAGTGAAGCTAGCCCGATCTATGGCTACACCTTC | CASSEASPIYGYTF
- | TRBJ2-5 | - | TRBV2 | TGTGCCAGCAGTGAACGGCATCCAAGGCAAGAGACCCAGTACTTC | CASSERHPRQETQYF
TRBD2 | TRBJ2-7 | many | TRBV4-1 | TGCGCCAGCAGCCAAGAACTCGGGACTAGAGGCGAGCAGTACTTC | CASSQELGTRGEQYF
- | TRBJ2-3 | few | TRBV6-5 | TGTGCCAGCAGTTACGGGGGGCTCACAGATACGCAGTATTTT | CASSYGGLTDTQYF
TRBD2 | TRBJ2-2 | - | TRBV29-1 | TGCAGCGTTGAAGGGACTAGCAGAACGAACACCGGGGAGCTGTTTTTT | CSVEGTSRTNTGELFF
- | TRBJ2-7 | - | TRBV12-3/TRBV12-4 | TGTGCCAGCAGTTTAGTCCGACATCGCGAGCAGTACTTC | CASSLVRHREQYF
- | TRBJ1-3 | - | TRBV4-1 | TGCGCCAGCAGGGGGAAGGATGGAAACACCATATATTTT | CASRGKDGNTIYF
- | TRBJ2-5 | - | TRBV24-1 | TGTGCCACGGGGTTGCGGAGGCAACTCCAAGAGACCCAGTACTTC | CATGLRRQLQETQYF
- | TRBJ2-3 | few | TRBV27 | TGTGCCAGCAGTCGGCGGGGGCCGGATACGCAGTATTTT | CASSRRGPDTQYF
- | TRBJ1-1 | - | TRBV5-5 | TGTGCCAGCACCAACCCGGGGTTGGGCTTAGAAGCTTTCTTT | CASTNPGLGLEAFF
TRBD1 | TRBJ2-5 | few | TRBV5-1 | TGCGCCAGCAGCTTGGGGCTATACAGGGGGAACCAAGAGACCCAGTACTTC | CASSLGLYRGNQETQYF
- | TRBJ1-1 | - | TRBV7-9 | TGTGCCAGCAGCTTCTTTTGGGGCCCTTTCTTT | CASSFFWGPFF
TRBD2 | TRBJ2-7 | - | TRBV4-1 | TGCGCCAGCAGCCAAGAGCGCGGGAGCTACGAGCAGTACTTC | CASSQERGSYEQYF
- | TRBJ2-4 | few | TRBV28 | TGTGCCAGCAGTTTATTCTTGGGCCCTAATCCAGGGTTAGCCAAAAACATTCAGTACTTC | CASSLFLGPNPGLAKNIQYF
- | TRBJ1-1 | - | TRBV20-1 | TGCAGTGCTAGGTGGGAGTTTGATGAAGCTTTCTTT | CSARWEFDEAFF
- | TRBJ2-1 | few | TRBV29-1 | TGCAGCGTTGTGTCGGTTGTTGTGCCTAGGGAGCAGTTCTTC | CSVVSVVVPREQFF
- | TRBJ2-2 | - | TRBV12-3/TRBV12-4 | TGTGCCAGCGCCTTCACCGGGGAGCTGTTTTTT | CASAFTGELFF
- | TRBJ2-7 | few | TRBV5-1 | TGCGCCAGCAGCTTGGACACAGAGTCCAGACCCTACGAGCAGTACTTC | CASSLDTESRPYEQYF
- | TRBJ1-4 | once | TRBV28 | TGTGCCAGCAGTTTAGATTACATGACTAATGAAAAACTGTTTTTT | CASSLDYMTNEKLFF
TRBD1 | TRBJ1-2 | - | TRBV5-1 | TGCGCCAGCAGCTTGCGGGACAGGGGAGACTATGGCTACACCTTC | CASSLRDRGDYGYTF
- | TRBJ2-5 | few | TRBV20-1 | TGCAGTGCTAGAGATATAGCGAACGTTCGCGAGACCCAGTACTTC | CSARDIANVRETQYF
- | TRBJ2-2 | few | TRBV5-1 | TGCGCCAGCAGCTGGGGTCGGTTTGGCAGCTCAAGCCCCGGGGAGCTGTTTTTT | CASSWGRFGSSSPGELFF
- | TRBJ2-7 | - | TRBV27 | TGTGCCAGCAGTTTTGTGACAGCGACCTACGAGCAGTACTTC | CASSFVTATYEQYF
- | TRBJ1-1 | few | TRBV4-2 | TGTGCCAGCAGCCAAGTTGGACACATGAACACTGAAGCTTTCTTT | CASSQVGHMNTEAFF
TRBD1 | TRBJ2-7 | - | TRBV25-1 | TGTGCCAGCGATACGACAGGGGGCGACGAGCAGTACTTC | CASDTTGGDEQYF
- | TRBJ2-2 | - | TRBV11-2 | TGTGCCAGCAGCCCAGTAGGGGCGGACCCCTCACCCACCGGGGAGCTGTTTTTT | CASSPVGADPSPTGELFF
- | TRBJ2-1 | few | TRBV20-1 | TGCAGTGCTAGAGACGGGACTGGATACAATGAGCAGTTCTTC | CSARDGTGYNEQFF
- | TRBJ2-1 | many | TRBV5-1 | TGCGCCAGCAGCATTACACGACGACTAGTCAATGAGCAGTTCTTC | CASSITRRLVNEQFF
- | TRBJ2-3 | many | TRBV9 | TGTGCCAGCGGTGGGCTTGTGGCAGATACGCAGTATTTT | CASGGLVADTQYF
TRBD1 | TRBJ1-5 | - | TRBV29-1 | TGCAGCGCCGCGGTAGACAGGGTAGGCAATCAGCCCCAGCATTTT | CSAAVDRVGNQPQHF
TRBD1 | TRBJ2-1 | many | TRBV6-2/TRBV6-3 | TGTGCCAGCAGACGGACAGGGGAGCGAAATGAGCAGTTCTTC | CASRRTGERNEQFF
- | TRBJ2-7 | - | TRBV10-3 | TGTGCCATCAGTGAGTCCGGGACAAGGGCTTACGAGCAGTACTTC | CAISESGTRAYEQYF
- | TRBJ2-7 | few | TRBV28 | TGTGCCAGCTCTGAGGGACACCCCTACGAGCAGTACTTC | CASSEGHPYEQYF
- | TRBJ1-3 | - | TRBV30 | TGTGCCTGGAGTCCGAATACCTCTGGAAACACCATATATTTT | CAWSPNTSGNTIYF
TRBD1 | TRBJ2-7 | - | TRBV7-9 | TGTGCCAGCAGCTTAGACCCGGGACAGGGTTCATACGAGCAGTACTTC | CASSLDPGQGSYEQYF